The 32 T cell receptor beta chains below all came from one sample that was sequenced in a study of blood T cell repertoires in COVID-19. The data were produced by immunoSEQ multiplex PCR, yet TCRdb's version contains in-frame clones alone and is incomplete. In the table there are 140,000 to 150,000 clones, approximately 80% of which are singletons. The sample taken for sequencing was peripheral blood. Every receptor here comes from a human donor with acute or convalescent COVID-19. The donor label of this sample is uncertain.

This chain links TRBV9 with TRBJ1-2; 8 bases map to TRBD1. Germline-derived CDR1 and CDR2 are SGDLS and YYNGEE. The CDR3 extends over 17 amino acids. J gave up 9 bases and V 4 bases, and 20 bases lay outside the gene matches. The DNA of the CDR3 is TGTGCCAGCAGCCCTTCGGGGACAGGTGGATTTATGTTGAGCTACACCTTC. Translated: CASSPSGTGGFMLSYTF.

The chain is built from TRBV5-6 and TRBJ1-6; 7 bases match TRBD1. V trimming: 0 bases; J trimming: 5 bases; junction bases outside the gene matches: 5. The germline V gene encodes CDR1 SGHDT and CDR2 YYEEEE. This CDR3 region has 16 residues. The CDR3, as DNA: TGTGCCAGCAGCTTGGCAGGGGGTTGGGATAATTCACCCCTCCACTTT. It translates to CASSLAGGWDNSPLHF.

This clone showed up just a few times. The CDR3 loop is CASSQDDSFYNEQFF. The CDR3, as DNA: TGCGCCAGCAGCCAAGATGACAGTTTCTACAATGAGCAGTTCTTC. The chain recombines TRBV4-1 with TRBJ2-1, with a weak D call TRBD1 (5 bases). This CDR3 spans 15 amino acids. CDR1 MGHRA and CDR2 YSYEKL come from the germline V gene. Trimming left V 0 bases short and J 3 bases short, with 9 bases between.

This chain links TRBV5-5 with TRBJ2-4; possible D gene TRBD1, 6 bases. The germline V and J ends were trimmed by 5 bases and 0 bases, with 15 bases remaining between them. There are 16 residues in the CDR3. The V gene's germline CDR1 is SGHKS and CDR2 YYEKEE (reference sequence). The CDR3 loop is CASSSGVEVAKNIQYF. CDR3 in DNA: TGTGCCAGCAGTTCAGGGGTGGAGGTAGCCAAAAACATTCAGTACTTC.

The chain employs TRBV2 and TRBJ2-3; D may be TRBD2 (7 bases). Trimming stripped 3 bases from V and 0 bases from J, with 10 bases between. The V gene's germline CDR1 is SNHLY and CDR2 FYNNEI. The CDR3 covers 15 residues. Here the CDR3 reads CASSEGGASTDTQYF. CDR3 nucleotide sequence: TGTGCCAGCAGTGAGGGGGGGGCGAGCACAGATACGCAGTATTTT.

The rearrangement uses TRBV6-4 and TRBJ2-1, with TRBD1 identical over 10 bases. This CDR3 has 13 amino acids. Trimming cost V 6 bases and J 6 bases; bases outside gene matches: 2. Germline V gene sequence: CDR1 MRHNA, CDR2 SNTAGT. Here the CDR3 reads CASSRTGGNEQFF. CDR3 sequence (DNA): TGTGCCAGCAGCCGGACAGGGGGCAATGAGCAGTTCTTC.

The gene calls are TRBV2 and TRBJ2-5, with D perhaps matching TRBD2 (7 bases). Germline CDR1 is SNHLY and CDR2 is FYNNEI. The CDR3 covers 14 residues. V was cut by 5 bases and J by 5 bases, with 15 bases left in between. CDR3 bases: TGTGCCAGCAGTAAGGGGGGGCAGGGTGAGACCCAGTACTTC. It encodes CASSKGGQGETQYF. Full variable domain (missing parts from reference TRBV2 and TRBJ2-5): EPEVTQTPSHQVTQMGQEVILRCVPISNHLYFYWYRQILGQKVEFLVSFYNNEISEKSEIFDDQFSVERPDGSNFTLKIRSTKLEDSAMYFCASSKGGQGETQYFGPGTRLLVL.

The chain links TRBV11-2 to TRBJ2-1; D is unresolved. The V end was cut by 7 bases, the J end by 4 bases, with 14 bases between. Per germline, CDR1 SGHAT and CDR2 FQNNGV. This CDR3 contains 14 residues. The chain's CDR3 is CASKLAEPYNEQFF. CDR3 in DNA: TGTGCCAGCAAATTAGCCGAACCGTACAATGAGCAGTTCTTC.

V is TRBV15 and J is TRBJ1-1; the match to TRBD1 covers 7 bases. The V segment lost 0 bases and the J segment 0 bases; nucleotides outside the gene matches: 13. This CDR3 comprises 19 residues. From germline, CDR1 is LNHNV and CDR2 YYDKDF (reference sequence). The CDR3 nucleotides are TGTGCCACCAGCAGAGAAGAACCGGGACAGCAGACATTGAACACTGAAGCTTTCTTT. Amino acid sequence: CATSREEPGQQTLNTEAFF.

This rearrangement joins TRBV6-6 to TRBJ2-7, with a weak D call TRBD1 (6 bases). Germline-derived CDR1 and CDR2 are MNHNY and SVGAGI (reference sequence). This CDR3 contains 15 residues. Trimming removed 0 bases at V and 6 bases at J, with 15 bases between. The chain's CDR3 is CASSYSATGFGEQYF. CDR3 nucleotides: TGTGCCAGCAGTTACTCGGCAACAGGGTTTGGCGAGCAGTACTTC.

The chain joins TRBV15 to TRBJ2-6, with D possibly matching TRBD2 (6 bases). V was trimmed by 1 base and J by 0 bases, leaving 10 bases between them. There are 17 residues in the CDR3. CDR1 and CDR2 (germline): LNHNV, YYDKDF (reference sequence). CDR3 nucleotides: TGTGCCACCAGCAGAGGGGTGGAGGGCTCTGGGGCCAACGTCCTGACTTTC. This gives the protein CATSRGVEGSGANVLTF.

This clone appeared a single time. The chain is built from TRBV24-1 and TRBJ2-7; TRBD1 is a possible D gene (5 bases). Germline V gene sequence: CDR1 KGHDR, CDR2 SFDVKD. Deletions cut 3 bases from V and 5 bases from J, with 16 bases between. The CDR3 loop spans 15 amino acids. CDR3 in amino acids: CATSDNTGILDEQYF. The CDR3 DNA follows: TGTGCCACCAGTGATAATACAGGCATACTTGACGAGCAGTACTTC.

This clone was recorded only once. Here the CDR3 reads CASSQGWGEGADTQYF. CDR3 bases: TGCGCCAGCAGCCAAGGGTGGGGGGAAGGGGCAGATACGCAGTATTTT. This chain uses TRBV4-1 with TRBJ2-3; tentatively, D is TRBD2 (6 bases). CDR1 and CDR2 (germline): MGHRA, YSYEKL. CDR3 length: 16 amino acids. Trimming shortened V by 1 base and J by 4 bases, and 15 bases separated the two germline ends.

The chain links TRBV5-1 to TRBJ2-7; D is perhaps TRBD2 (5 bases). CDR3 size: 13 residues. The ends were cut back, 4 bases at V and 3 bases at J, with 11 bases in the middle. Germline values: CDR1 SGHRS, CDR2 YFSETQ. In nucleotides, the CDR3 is TGCGCCAGCAGCGAGGGTCCTTACTACGAGCAGTACTTC. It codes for CASSEGPYYEQYF. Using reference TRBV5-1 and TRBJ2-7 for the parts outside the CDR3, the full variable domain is KAGVTQTPRYLIKTRGQQVTLSCSPISGHRSVSWYQQTPGQGLQFLFEYFSETQRNKGNFPGRFSGRQFSNSRSEMNVSTLELGDSALYLCASSEGPYYEQYFGPGTRLTVT.

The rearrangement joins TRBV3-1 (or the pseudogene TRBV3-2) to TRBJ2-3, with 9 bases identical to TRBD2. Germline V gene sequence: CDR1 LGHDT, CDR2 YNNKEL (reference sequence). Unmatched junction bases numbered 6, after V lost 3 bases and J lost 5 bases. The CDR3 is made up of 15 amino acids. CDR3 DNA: TGTGCCAGCAGCCAGAATAGCGGGGGAGTAGATACGCAGTATTTT. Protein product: CASSQNSGGVDTQYF.

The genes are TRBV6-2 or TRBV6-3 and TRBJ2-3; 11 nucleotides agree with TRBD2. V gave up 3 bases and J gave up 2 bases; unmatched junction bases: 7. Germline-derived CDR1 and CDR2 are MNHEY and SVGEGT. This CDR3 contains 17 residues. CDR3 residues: CASSYPPSGGITDTQYF. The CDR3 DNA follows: TGTGCCAGCAGTTATCCTCCTAGCGGGGGGATCACAGATACGCAGTATTTT.

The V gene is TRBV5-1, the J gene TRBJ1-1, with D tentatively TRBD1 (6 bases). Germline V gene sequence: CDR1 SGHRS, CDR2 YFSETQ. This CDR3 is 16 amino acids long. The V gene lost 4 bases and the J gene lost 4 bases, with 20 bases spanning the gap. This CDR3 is CASSMGFGSGATEAFF. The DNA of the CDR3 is TGCGCCAGCAGCATGGGCTTCGGCTCAGGGGCCACTGAAGCTTTCTTT.

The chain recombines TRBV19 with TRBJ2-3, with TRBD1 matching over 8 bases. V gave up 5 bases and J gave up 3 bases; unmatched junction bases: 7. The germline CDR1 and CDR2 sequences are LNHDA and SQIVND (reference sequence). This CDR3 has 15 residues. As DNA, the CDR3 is TGTGCCAGTAGTCGGACAGGGTTGCGGACAGATACGCAGTATTTT. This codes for CASSRTGLRTDTQYF.

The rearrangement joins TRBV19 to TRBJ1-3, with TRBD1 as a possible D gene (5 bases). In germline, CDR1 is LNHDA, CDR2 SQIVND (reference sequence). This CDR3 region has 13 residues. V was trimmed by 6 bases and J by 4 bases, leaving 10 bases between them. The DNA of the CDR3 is TGTGCCAGTAGCCCGACAGCCGGAAACACCATATATTTT. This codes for CASSPTAGNTIYF. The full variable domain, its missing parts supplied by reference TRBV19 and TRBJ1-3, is DGGITQSPKYLFRKEGQNVTLSCEQNLNHDAMYWYRQDPGQGLRLIYYSQIVNDFQKGDIAEGYSVSREKKESFPLTVTSAQKNPTAFYLCASSPTAGNTIYFGEGSWLTVV.

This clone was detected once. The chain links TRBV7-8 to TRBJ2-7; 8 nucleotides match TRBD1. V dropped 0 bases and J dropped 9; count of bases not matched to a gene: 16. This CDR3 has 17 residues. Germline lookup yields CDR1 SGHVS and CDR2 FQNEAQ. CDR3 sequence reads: CASSLAAPGQEVLGQYV. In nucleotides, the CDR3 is TGTGCCAGCAGCTTAGCAGCGCCGGGACAGGAAGTTCTCGGGCAGTACGTC.

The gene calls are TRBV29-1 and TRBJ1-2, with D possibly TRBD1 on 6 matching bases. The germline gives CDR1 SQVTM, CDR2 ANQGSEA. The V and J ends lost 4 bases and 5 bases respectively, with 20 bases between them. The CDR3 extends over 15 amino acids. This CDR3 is CSVARTAPGGYGYTF. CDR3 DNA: TGCAGCGTTGCCAGGACAGCCCCGGGCGGGTATGGCTACACCTTC.

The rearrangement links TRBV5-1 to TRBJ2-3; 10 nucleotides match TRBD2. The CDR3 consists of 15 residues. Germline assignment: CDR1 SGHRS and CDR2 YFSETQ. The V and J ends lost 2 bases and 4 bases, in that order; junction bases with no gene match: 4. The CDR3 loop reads CASSFLAGGADTQYF. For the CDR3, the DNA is TGCGCCAGCAGCTTTTTAGCGGGGGGAGCAGATACGCAGTATTTT.

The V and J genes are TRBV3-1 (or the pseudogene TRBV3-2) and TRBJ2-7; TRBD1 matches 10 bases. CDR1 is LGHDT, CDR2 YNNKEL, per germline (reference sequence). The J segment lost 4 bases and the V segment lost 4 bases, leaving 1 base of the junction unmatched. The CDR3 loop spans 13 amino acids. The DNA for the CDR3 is TGTGCCAGCAGCCGGGACAGGGGATACGAGCAGTACTTC. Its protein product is CASSRDRGYEQYF.

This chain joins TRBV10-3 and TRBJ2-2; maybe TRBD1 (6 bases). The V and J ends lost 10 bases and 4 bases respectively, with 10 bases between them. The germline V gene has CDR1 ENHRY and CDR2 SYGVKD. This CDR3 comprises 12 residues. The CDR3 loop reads CATRGGTGELFF. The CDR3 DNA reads TGTGCCACCCGAGGGGGCACCGGGGAGCTGTTTTTT.

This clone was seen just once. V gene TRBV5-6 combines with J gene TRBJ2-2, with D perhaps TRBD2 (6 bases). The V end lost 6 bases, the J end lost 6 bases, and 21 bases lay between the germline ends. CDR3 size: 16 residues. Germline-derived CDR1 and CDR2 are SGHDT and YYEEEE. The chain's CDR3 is CASMMRRGSIPGELFF. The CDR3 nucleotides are TGTGCCAGCATGATGAGACGGGGGAGCATTCCCGGGGAGCTGTTTTTT.

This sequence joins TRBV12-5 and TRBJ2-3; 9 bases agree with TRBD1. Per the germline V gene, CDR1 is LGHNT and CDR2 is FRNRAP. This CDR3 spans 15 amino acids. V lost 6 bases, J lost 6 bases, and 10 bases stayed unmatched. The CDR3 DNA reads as TGTGCTAGTGGCTCCGGACAGGGGAATGTGGATACGCAGTATTTT. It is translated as CASGSGQGNVDTQYF.

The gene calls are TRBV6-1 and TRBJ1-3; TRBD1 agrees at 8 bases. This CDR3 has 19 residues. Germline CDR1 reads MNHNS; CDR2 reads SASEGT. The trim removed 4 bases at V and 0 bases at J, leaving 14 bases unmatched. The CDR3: CASSASGTGGSYSGNTIYF. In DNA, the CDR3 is TGTGCCAGCAGTGCCTCCGGGACAGGAGGGTCTTACTCTGGAAACACCATATATTTT.

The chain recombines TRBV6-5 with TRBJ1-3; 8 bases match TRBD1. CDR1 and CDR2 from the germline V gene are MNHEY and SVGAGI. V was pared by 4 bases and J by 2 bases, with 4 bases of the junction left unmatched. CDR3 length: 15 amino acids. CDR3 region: CASSSQGAPGNTIYF. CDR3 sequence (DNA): TGTGCCAGCAGTTCCCAGGGGGCCCCTGGAAACACCATATATTTT.

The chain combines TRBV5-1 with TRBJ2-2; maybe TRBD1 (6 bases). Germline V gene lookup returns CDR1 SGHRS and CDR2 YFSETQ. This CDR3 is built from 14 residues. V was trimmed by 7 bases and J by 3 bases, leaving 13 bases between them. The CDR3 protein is CASQVGADTGELFF. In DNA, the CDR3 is TGCGCCAGCCAAGTGGGGGCTGACACCGGGGAGCTGTTTTTT. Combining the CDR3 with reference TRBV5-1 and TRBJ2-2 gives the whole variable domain KAGVTQTPRYLIKTRGQQVTLSCSPISGHRSVSWYQQTPGQGLQFLFEYFSETQRNKGNFPGRFSGRQFSNSRSEMNVSTLELGDSALYLCASQVGADTGELFFGEGSRLTVL.

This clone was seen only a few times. This chain's CDR3 is CASSLGGQSTDTQYF. The CDR3 nucleotides are TGTGCCAGCAGCTTAGGAGGGCAGAGCACAGATACGCAGTATTTT. The rearrangement links TRBV7-8 to TRBJ2-3; D is perhaps TRBD2 (5 bases). The CDR3 extends over 15 amino acids. The germline V gene has CDR1 SGHVS and CDR2 FQNEAQ. V lost 1 base, J lost 0 bases, and 8 bases lay in between.

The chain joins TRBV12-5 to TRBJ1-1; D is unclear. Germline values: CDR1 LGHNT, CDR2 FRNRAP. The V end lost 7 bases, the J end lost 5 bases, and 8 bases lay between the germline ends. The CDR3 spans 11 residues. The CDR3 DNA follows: TGTGCTAGTGTAATGGAGACTGAAGCTTTCTTT. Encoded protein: CASVMETEAFF.

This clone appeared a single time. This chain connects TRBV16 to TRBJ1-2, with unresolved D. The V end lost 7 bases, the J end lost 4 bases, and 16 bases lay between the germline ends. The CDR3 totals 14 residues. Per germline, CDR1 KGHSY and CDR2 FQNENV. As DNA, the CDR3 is TGTGCCAGCACCCTAGGAAGCACTTTCTATGGCTACACCTTC. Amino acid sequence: CASTLGSTFYGYTF.